These T cell receptor beta chains were read from a single sample in a study of early T cells in non-severe SARS-CoV-2 infection. TCRdb ran MiXCR on the 5' RACE reads and lists one entry per CDR3 protein. The table records around 33,000 distinct CDR3 sequences, about 7% of them present only once. The sample comprised whole blood. These receptors all stem from an adult who was a healthcare worker with PCR-confirmed SARS-CoV-2 infection or an uninfected control (not recorded which). The conserved cysteine and the conserved F or W are not part of the CDR3 here.

CDR3aa	v_gene
ASSFVSGEQY	TRBV12-3/TRBV12-4
ASSQVWGSQKETQY	TRBV4-2
ASSMTSGSRSYNEQF	TRBV19
ASSPPVVAEIDEQY	TRBV6-5
ASSEARGVGQEKLF	TRBV6-1
ASSREAGAYNEQF	TRBV28
ASSYSVFVRAGGYGYT	TRBV6-5
ASSLRPEDTQY	TRBV11-2
SVALGGHEQF	TRBV29-1
ASSLSGGSGYNEQF	TRBV7-3
SARVVKIPEAF	TRBV20-1
ASSVNRGSEQY	TRBV9
ASKGTAFSNTEAF	TRBV6-1
ASSRTGQPQH	TRBV28
ASSLALTSYEQY	TRBV7-9
ASSTARRRSGEQY	TRBV6-2/TRBV6-3
ATSGSTDTQY	TRBV24-1
SAKLNRPSTDTQY	TRBV20-1
ASTSRNQETQY	TRBV27
SGGTSGRAYEQY	TRBV29-1
ASSRDLAYEQY	TRBV28
SVEGRGKNTGELF	TRBV29-1
ASSAASNEQF	TRBV5-1
ASSVSSGRTDTQY	TRBV6-4
SARVRGTSYEQY	TRBV20-1
ASSQGGWTEAF	TRBV4-1
SVGGQGAGETQY	TRBV29-1
ASEGQGADGYT	TRBV2
ASSPQGIGVVIQPQH	TRBV18
AITGLADLKSYEQY	TRBV10-3
ASQHRADTQY	TRBV23-1
ASSIDQPGQGDGYT	TRBV19
ATSEPILAVPYEQY	TRBV24-1